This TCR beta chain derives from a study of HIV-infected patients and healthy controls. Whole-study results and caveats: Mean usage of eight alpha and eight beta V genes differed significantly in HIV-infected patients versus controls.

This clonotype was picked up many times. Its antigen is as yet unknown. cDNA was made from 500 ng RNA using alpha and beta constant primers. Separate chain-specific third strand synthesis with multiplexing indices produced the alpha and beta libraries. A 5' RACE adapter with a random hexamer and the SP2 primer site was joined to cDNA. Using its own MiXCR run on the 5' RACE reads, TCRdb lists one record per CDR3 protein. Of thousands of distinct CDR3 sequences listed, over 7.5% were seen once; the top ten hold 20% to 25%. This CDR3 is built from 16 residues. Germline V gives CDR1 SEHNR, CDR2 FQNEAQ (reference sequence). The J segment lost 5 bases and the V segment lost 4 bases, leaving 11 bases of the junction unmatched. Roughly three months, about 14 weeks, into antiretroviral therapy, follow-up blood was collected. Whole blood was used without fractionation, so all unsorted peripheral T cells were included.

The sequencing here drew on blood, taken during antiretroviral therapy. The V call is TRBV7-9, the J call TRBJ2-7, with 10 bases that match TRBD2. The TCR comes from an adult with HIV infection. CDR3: CASSYLSGRAINEQYF. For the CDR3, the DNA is TGTGCCAGCAGCTATCTCAGCGGGAGGGCCATCAACGAGCAGTACTTC. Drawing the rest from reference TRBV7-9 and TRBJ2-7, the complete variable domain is DTGVSQNPRHKITKRGQNVTFRCDPISEHNRLYWYRQTLGQGPEFLTYFQNEAQLEKSRLLSDRFSAERPKGSFSTLEIQRTEQGDSAMYLCASSYLSGRAINEQYFGPGTRLTVT.